This T cell receptor (beta chain) was recovered during a study of graft-versus-host responses after intestinal transplantation. Study summary: Recipients were given multivisceral, liver-intestinal, or isolated intestinal transplants. Tacrolimus and steroids were given for around three years to all recipients after anti-thymocyte globulin induction. Study findings and constraints: Present in recipient marrow, GvH clones included some that appeared first in ileum or blood. Clonal ratios of graft-versus-host to host-versus-graft in allografts were high for patients exhibiting graft-donor T cell macrochimerism.

With regard to this clone: The antigen is undetermined.

Germline CDR1 and CDR2: SEHNR and FQNEAQ (reference sequence). The CDR3 extends over 15 amino acids. Trimming took off 5 bases at V and 5 bases at J, with 18 bases between the two ends. TCRdb keeps only in-frame clones here, not all; method: immunoSEQ multiplex PCR. The sample holds some 80,000 clones; 75% to 95% are singletons and the top ten take around 7.6%. The V and J genes are TRBV7-9 and TRBJ1-2, with D hard to call. This clonotype was sampled from a human donor who was the organ donor for an intestinal transplant. The source material was unstimulated CD8+ T cells sorted from spleen or lymph node cells, sampled before transplant. The CDR3 sequence: CASSVPGNNYYGYTF. As DNA, the CDR3 is TGTGCCAGCAGCGTTCCGGGAAATAACTATTATGGCTACACCTTC.